The 4 T cell receptor beta chains listed next were all sequenced from one sample in a study. MiXCR, run by TCRdb on the 5' RACE reads, gives a single entry per CDR3 protein. The sample consists of roughly 69,000 distinct CDR3 sequences, roughly 22% of them appearing once. The specimen sequenced was memory CD4+ T cells sorted from a lymph node. Subset: memory CD4+ T cells, CD4+CD45RO+CD25-. These receptors all come from a female donor with breast cancer.

The CDR3 sequence is CSAPNRNYGYTF. Written as DNA, the CDR3 is TGCAGTGCTCCGAACCGGAACTATGGCTACACCTTC. The chain carries TRBV20-1 and TRBJ1-2; D gene unclear. V shed 5 bases and J shed 2 bases, with 9 bases lying between them. This CDR3 has 12 amino acids. Germline V gene data show CDR1 as DFQATT and CDR2 as SNEGSKA (reference sequence).

The chain has TRBV11-2 and TRBJ2-3, with a weak D call TRBD2 (6 bases). The CDR3 is 14 residues long. Germline CDR1 reads SGHAT; CDR2 reads FQNNGV. The ends were cut back, 1 base at V and 6 bases at J, with 11 bases in the middle. The CDR3 bases are TGTGCCAGCAGCTTAGGGGGGGTCGCGGATACGCAGTATTTT. It specifies CASSLGGVADTQYF.

In this sample, this clonotype turned up a few times. The chain employs TRBV5-5 and TRBJ1-1, with D uncertain. With 1 base removed from V and 1 base from J, the gap between germline ends came to 8 bases. The length of the CDR3 is 14 residues. The V gene's germline CDR1 is SGHKS and CDR2 YYEKEE (reference sequence). The CDR3 region has the DNA TGTGCCAGCAGCTTGAGGGTGGAGAACACTGAAGCTTTCTTT. Translation gives CASSLRVENTEAFF. Looking up the rest from reference TRBV5-5 and TRBJ1-1 gives the full variable domain: DAGVTQSPTHLIKTRGQQVTLRCSPISGHKSVSWYQQVLGQGPQFIFQYYEKEERGRGNFPDRFSARQFPNYSSELNVNALLLGDSALYLCASSLRVENTEAFFGQGTRLTVV.

This clonotype appeared a few times. This chain joins TRBV7-2 and TRBJ1-2, with unresolved D. The V gene's germline CDR1 is SGHTA and CDR2 FQGNSA. Trimming took 5 bases from V and 4 from J, leaving 5 bases between them. CDR3 size: 11 residues. The CDR3 DNA reads TGTGCCAGCAGCGCAGCCTATGGCTACACCTTC. It yields the protein CASSAAYGYTF. Based on the CDR3 plus reference TRBV7-2 and TRBJ1-2, the full variable domain is GAGVSQSPSNKVTEKGKDVELRCDPISGHTALYWYRQSLGQGLEFLIYFQGNSAPDKSGLPSDRFSAERTGGSVSTLTIQRTQQEDSAVYLCASSAAYGYTFGSGTRLTVV.